The rows below give T cell receptor beta chains drawn from one sample of a study of regulatory T cells in long-lasting Graves disease. One entry per CDR3 protein, called by TCRdb with MiXCR from the multiplex PCR reads. The sample includes more than 350,000 distinct CDR3 sequences, more than 12% of them seen just once. The same sample was also used in a study of T cells in Graves' hyperthyroidism and ophthalmopathy.

Source: peripheral blood mononuclear cells (PBMCs), taken at new diagnosis, from a patient treated with antithyroid drugs. The receptors stem from a woman aged 25-40 years with Graves disease. Each CDR3 is given with its conserved first and last residue. The D gene is left open where the match is weak. Not all rows give a size; the values are once, few, many and, for expanded clones, a class.

cdr3_aa,cdr3_nt,clone_size,v_call,j_call,d_call
CASSRGGRSNTGELFF,TGTGCCAGCAGCCGGGGCGGGCGGTCGAACACCGGGGAGCTGTTTTTT,many,TRBV7-2,TRBJ2-2,-
CASGTGTLGNTIYF,TGTGCCAGCGGGACCGGGACGCTGGGAAACACCATATATTTT,many,TRBV6-1,TRBJ1-3,-
CASSLEAAYEQYF,TGCGCCAGCAGCTTGGAGGCAGCCTACGAGCAGTACTTC,many,TRBV5-1,TRBJ2-7,-
CASSETAGGFYNEQFF,TGTGCCAGCAGTGAAACAGCGGGAGGTTTCTACAATGAGCAGTTCTTC,-,TRBV6-1,TRBJ2-1,TRBD2
CASSFAVSYEQYF,TGTGCCAGCAGTTTTGCAGTCTCCTACGAGCAGTACTTC,many,TRBV6-2/TRBV6-3,TRBJ2-7,-
CASSSGTNPWVHEQYF,TGTGCCAGCAGCAGCGGGACTAACCCGTGGGTCCACGAGCAGTACTTC,few,TRBV6-1,TRBJ2-7,TRBD2
CASSQPLGQNEKLFF,TGTGCCAGCAGCCAGCCCTTGGGGCAGAATGAAAAACTGTTTTTT,-,TRBV7-9,TRBJ1-4,-
CASSEGSGYNEQFF,TGTGCCAGCAGTGAAGGAAGCGGCTACAATGAGCAGTTCTTC,many,TRBV6-1,TRBJ2-1,-
CASSPNGGSGYTF,TGCGCCAGCAGCCCAAACGGCGGCAGTGGCTACACCTTC,many,TRBV5-1,TRBJ1-2,-
CASGPPVSGTNDEQCF,TGTGCCAGCGGCCCTCCGGTTAGCGGGACGAACGACGAGCAGTGCTTC,-,TRBV11-2,TRBJ2-7,TRBD2
CAIGGGRNQPQHF,TGTGCCATCGGGGGAGGTCGCAATCAGCCCCAGCATTTT,many,TRBV10-3,TRBJ1-5,-
CASDSFGVGYTF,TGTGCGTCCGACTCGTTCGGGGTTGGCTACACCTTC,-,TRBV30,TRBJ1-2,-
CASSTRQVNTEAFF,TGTGCCAGCAGCACCCGACAGGTGAACACTGAAGCTTTCTTT,many,TRBV7-8,TRBJ1-1,-
CSARRQREVPWEYEQYF,TGCAGTGCTAGGAGGCAGCGGGAGGTCCCTTGGGAGTACGAGCAGTACTTC,many,TRBV20-1,TRBJ2-7,TRBD2
CAWRPGLAGGETQYF,TGTGCCTGGAGGCCCGGACTAGCGGGAGGCGAGACCCAGTACTTC,-,TRBV30,TRBJ2-5,TRBD2
CASSLMRGETYNEQFF,TGTGCCAGCAGCTTAATGAGAGGGGAGACCTACAATGAGCAGTTCTTC,few,TRBV7-9,TRBJ2-1,-
CATSDLHSGHQETQYF,TGTGCCACCAGTGATTTGCATTCGGGGCACCAAGAGACCCAGTACTTC,-,TRBV24-1,TRBJ2-5,-
CSAVDIAGGYNEQFF,TGCAGTGCCGTGGATATAGCGGGAGGCTATAATGAGCAGTTCTTC,many,TRBV20-1,TRBJ2-1,TRBD2
CASSLDSRYNSPLHF,TGTGCCAGCAGCTTAGATAGCCGGTATAATTCACCCCTCCACTTT,-,TRBV7-2,TRBJ1-6,-
CASSGGTNTQYF,TGTGCCAGCAGTGGCGGAACTAATACGCAGTATTTT,many,TRBV2,TRBJ2-3,-
CATSRDVLAGVGNTGELFF,TGTGCCACCAGCAGAGATGTGCTAGCGGGAGTGGGGAACACCGGGGAGCTGTTTTTT,-,TRBV15,TRBJ2-2,TRBD2
CASSQAASGSRDEQFF,TGTGCCAGCAGCCAAGCGGCTAGCGGGAGTAGGGATGAGCAGTTCTTC,many,TRBV3-1,TRBJ2-1,TRBD2
CSVAEGTGELFF,TGCAGCGTTGCAGAGGGCACCGGGGAGCTGTTTTTT,few,TRBV29-1,TRBJ2-2,-
CASSSPLGGNTEAFF,TGTGCCAGCAGTTCCCCCCTGGGAGGAAACACTGAAGCTTTCTTT,many,TRBV12-3/TRBV12-4,TRBJ1-1,-